The rows below give T cell receptor beta chains drawn from one sample of a study of cytomegalovirus exposure and HLA in healthy donors. This table comes from immunoSEQ multiplex PCR, and its TCRdb copy is limited to in-frame clones, with some not included. Counted here are approximately 100,000 clones, around a tenth occurring once; the ten biggest clones make up around 5%. Sequenced sample: PBMCs. The source is a man aged 45-65 years in good health and CMV-seropositive. CDR3s include the opening cysteine and the closing phenylalanine or tryptophan. The order of the fields is V gene, J gene, CDR3 protein.

>TRBV5-1|TRBJ2-3
CASSRTDTDTQYF
>TRBV28|TRBJ2-6
CASSSTGFVSGANVLTF
>TRBV27|TRBJ1-5
CASRDRGGIMAQHF
>TRBV19|TRBJ1-1
CASSIGGARTEAFF
>TRBV30|TRBJ1-5
CAWSVMGSGVRNNQPQHF
>TRBV5-6|TRBJ2-3
CASSLALAALGNTQYF
>TRBV29-1|TRBJ2-7
CSVVAAYEQYF
>TRBV28|TRBJ1-2
CASSLGGKGVNGYTF
>TRBV28|TRBJ2-1
CASSLTWTGVNEQFF
>TRBV6-5|TRBJ1-5
CASRADRGVGQPQHF
>TRBV29-1|TRBJ1-2
CSVVRLTGGGHGYTF
>TRBV10-3|TRBJ2-1
CAISSPGTGGTDEQFF
>TRBV11-2|TRBJ2-7
CASSTYRDRNPYEQYF
>TRBV30|TRBJ1-4
CAWSVRQGGEKLFF
>TRBV14|TRBJ2-1
CASSRLAGSYNEQFF
>TRBV7-9|TRBJ2-7
CASSSHLTGINEQYF
>TRBV5-1|TRBJ1-5
CASSPTGVGNQPQHF
>TRBV29-1|TRBJ1-3
CSAGTDRLSSGNTIYF
>TRBV21-1|TRBJ2-1
CASSRDTGGPDEQFF
>TRBV30|TRBJ1-1
CACSVQGAAFF
>TRBV23-1|TRBJ1-3
CASRNLGTGITIYF
>TRBV6-1|TRBJ2-1
CASSEGFSSYNEQFF
>TRBV7-8|TRBJ2-7
CASSLKAGGPYEQYF
>TRBV28|TRBJ1-3
CASSLRTGNTGNTIYF
>TRBV6-5|TRBJ1-2
CASSPGGGDAWGYTF
>TRBV27|TRBJ2-4
CASSPRQGLAKNIQYF
>TRBV18|TRBJ1-3
CASSPPSRANGNTIYF
>TRBV6-1|TRBJ2-5
CASSPRDRGQETQYF
>TRBV4-1|TRBJ1-5
CASSPRTGSNQPQHF
>TRBV5-6|TRBJ2-2
CASSFSPSTGELFF
>TRBV5-4|TRBJ1-3
CASSLDISGNTIYF
>TRBV5-1|TRBJ2-7
CASSLEGLTSYEQYF
>TRBV11-3|TRBJ2-5
CASSLGGSQQETQYF
>TRBV6-6|TRBJ2-2
CASSFRDAYTGELFF
>TRBV29-1|TRBJ2-5
CSVEEFYGGRETQYF
>TRBV9|TRBJ2-1
CASSEGTSGYNEQFF
>TRBV7-9|TRBJ2-5
CASEGTQTQYF
>TRBV14|TRBJ2-1
CASSQDYLTGGARLYNEQFF
>TRBV15|TRBJ2-7
CATSISGPYEQYF
>TRBV19|TRBJ2-2
CASTQTSGAPGELFF
>TRBV6-1|TRBJ1-4
CASSEYSGGGEKLFF
>TRBV6-6|TRBJ2-5
CASRSTGIQETQYF
>TRBV28|TRBJ2-7
CASSFADRVSEQYF
>TRBV5-4|TRBJ2-7
CASSFSSSYEQYF
>TRBV7-9|TRBJ2-7
CASSLGEREQYF